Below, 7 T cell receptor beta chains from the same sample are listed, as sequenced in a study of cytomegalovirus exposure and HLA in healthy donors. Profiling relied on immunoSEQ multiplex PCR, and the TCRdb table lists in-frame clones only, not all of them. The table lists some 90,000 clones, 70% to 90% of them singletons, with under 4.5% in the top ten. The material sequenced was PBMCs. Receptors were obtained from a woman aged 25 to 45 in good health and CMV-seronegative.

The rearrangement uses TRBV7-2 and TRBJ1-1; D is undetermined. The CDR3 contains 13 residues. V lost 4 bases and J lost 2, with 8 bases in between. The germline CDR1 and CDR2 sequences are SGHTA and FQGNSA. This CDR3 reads CASSYDINTEAFF. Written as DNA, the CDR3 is TGTGCCAGCAGCTACGACATAAACACTGAAGCTTTCTTT.

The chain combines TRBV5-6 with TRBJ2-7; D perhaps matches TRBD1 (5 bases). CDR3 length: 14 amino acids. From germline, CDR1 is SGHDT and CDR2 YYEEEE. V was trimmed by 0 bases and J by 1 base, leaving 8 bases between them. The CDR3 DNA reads TGTGCCAGCAGCTTGGCCAGGGTTTCCTACGAGCAGTACTTC. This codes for CASSLARVSYEQYF. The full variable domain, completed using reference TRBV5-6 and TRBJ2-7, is DAGVTQSPTHLIKTRGQQVTLRCSPKSGHDTVSWYQQALGQGPQFIFQYYEEEERQRGNFPDRFSGHQFPNYSSELNVNALLLGDSALYLCASSLARVSYEQYFGPGTRLTVT.

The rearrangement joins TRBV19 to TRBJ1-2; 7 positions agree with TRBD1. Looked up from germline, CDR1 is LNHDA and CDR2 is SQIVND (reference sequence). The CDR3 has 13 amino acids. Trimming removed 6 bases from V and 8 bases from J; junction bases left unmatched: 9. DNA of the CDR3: TGTGCCAGTAGCCCCGACAGGGTACAGGGCTACACCTTC. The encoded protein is CASSPDRVQGYTF. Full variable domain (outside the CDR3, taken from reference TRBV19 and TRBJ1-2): DGGITQSPKYLFRKEGQNVTLSCEQNLNHDAMYWYRQDPGQGLRLIYYSQIVNDFQKGDIAEGYSVSREKKESFPLTVTSAQKNPTAFYLCASSPDRVQGYTFGSGTRLTVV.

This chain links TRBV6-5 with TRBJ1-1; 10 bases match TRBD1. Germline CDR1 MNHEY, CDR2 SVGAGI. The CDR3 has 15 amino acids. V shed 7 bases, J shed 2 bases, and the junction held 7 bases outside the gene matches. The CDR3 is CASKNRQGANTEAFF. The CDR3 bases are TGTGCCAGCAAAAACAGACAGGGGGCAAACACTGAAGCTTTCTTT.

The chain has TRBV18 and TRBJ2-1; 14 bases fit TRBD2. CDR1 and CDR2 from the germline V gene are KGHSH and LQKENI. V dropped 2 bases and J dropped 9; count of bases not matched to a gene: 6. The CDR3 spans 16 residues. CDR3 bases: TGTGCCAGCTCACCAGGGACTAGCGGGAGAGTGGGTGAGCAGTTCTTC. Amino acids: CASSPGTSGRVGEQFF.

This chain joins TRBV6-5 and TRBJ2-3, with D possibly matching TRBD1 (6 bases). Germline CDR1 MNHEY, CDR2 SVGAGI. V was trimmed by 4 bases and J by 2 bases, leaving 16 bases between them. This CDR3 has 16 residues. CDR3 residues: CASSSLTGRATDTQYF. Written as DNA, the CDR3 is TGTGCCAGCAGTTCTTTGACAGGACGAGCCACAGATACGCAGTATTTT.

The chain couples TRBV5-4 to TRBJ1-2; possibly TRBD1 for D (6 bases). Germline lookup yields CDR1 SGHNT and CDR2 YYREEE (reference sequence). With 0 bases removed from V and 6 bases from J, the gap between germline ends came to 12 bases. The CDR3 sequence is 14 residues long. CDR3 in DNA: TGTGCCAGCAGCTTGGGCCCCCAGGGGAATGGCTACACCTTC. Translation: CASSLGPQGNGYTF.